This T cell receptor (beta chain) emerged from a study of T cells in Graves' hyperthyroidism and ophthalmopathy. At the level of the study: Peripheral blood specimens were obtained at initial diagnosis, prior to any treatment.

This clonotype was seen repeatedly, ten times or more. V was clipped by 1 base and J by 6 bases, with 9 bases between them. Looked up from germline, CDR1 is SEHNR and CDR2 is FQNEAQ (reference sequence). CDR3 length: 14 amino acids. Regions amplified from RNA transcripts were the TCR beta CDR3 regions. The HTBI primer set served for first-round RT-PCR of the TCR CDR3. Via MiXCR, TCRdb re-called the multiplex PCR reads, giving one row per CDR3 protein. The sample lists 300,000 to 450,000 distinct CDR3 sequences; roughly 15% were seen once. The receptor was derived from a woman aged 30 to 39 with Graves' hyperthyroidism that later progressed to Graves' ophthalmopathy. The genes are TRBV7-9 and TRBJ1-4, with D unclear. Sequencing was carried out using blood. The CDR3 loop is CASSLVGTDEKLFF. Written as DNA, the CDR3 is TGTGCCAGCAGCTTAGTGGGCACCGATGAAAAACTGTTTTTT.